This T cell receptor (beta chain) was sequenced during a study of shared clonotypes between healthy human individuals. The data were produced by immunoSEQ multiplex PCR, yet TCRdb's version contains in-frame clones alone and is incomplete. The repertoire consists of about 1.5 million clones, with under 99% occurring once and the leading ten covering less than 0.55%. About this clone: At the DNA level, this CDR3 is encoded by other sequences in the same sample as well.

The clonotype comes from a man aged 25 to 40 in good health. Sequencing was done on a sample of naive CD4+ T cells sorted from blood. The subset here: CD45RA+ positively selected.

The CDR3: CASSSGLAGADTQYF. CDR3 nucleotides: TGCGCCAGCAGCTCAGGACTAGCGGGAGCAGATACGCAGTATTTT. The J gene is TRBJ2-3, the V gene TRBV5-1, with TRBD2 matching over 13 bases. Germline V lookup: CDR1 SGHRS, CDR2 YFSETQ. V dropped 3 bases and J dropped 4; count of bases not matched to a gene: 2. The CDR3 runs 15 residues.